A single sample gave rise to the 15 T cell receptor beta chains below, sequenced in a study of blood T cell repertoires in COVID-19 (dated by TCRdb to the early 2020s). Preparation of the library involved the immunoSEQ multiplex PCR assay. TCRdb carries this immuneACCESS record with in-frame sequences only. Its versions omit some clonotypes, under half of them owing to an unresolved V gene in the studies checked, with the rest unexplained. Here the sample has roughly 410,000 clones; about 88% occur a single time. The ten biggest clones cover less than 2% of the sample. Material: peripheral blood. These receptors were taken from a woman aged 35 to 49 with COVID-19, enrolled during active disease.

The chain has TRBV5-1 and TRBJ2-7; the D gene is possibly TRBD1 (6 bases). The V and J ends lost 4 bases and 5 bases respectively, with 16 bases between them. The CDR3 is 14 amino acids. Germline CDR1 reads SGHRS; CDR2 reads YFSETQ. The DNA of the CDR3 is TGCGCCAGCAGCCTCTCCTGGGGGCCCCACGAGCAGTACTTC. Its translation is CASSLSWGPHEQYF.

The rearrangement uses TRBV5-5 and TRBJ1-5; D not resolved. This CDR3 has 14 residues. With 0 bases removed from V and 2 bases from J, the gap between germline ends came to 6 bases. The V gene's germline CDR1 is SGHKS and CDR2 YYEKEE (reference sequence). In DNA, the CDR3 is TGTGCCAGCAGCTTGGGAGTAGGCAATCAGCCCCAGCATTTT. Translated: CASSLGVGNQPQHF.

This clone has just one count. V and J are TRBV2 and TRBJ1-1; D may be TRBD1 (6 bases). The CDR3 consists of 14 residues. The V gene lost 5 bases and the J gene lost 4 bases, with 14 bases spanning the gap. Germline V gives CDR1 SNHLY, CDR2 FYNNEI. The CDR3 loop reads CASSPGGASTEAFF. The DNA for the CDR3 is TGTGCCAGCAGTCCGGGGGGGGCGAGCACTGAAGCTTTCTTT.

The V gene is TRBV7-2, the J gene TRBJ1-2; D unclear. The length of the CDR3 is 15 residues. V dropped 5 bases and J dropped 2 bases, with 15 bases sitting between them. Germline V CDR1 and CDR2: SGHTA, FQGNSA. CDR3 coding DNA: TGTGCCAGCAGCGCGGACGGACTTATAAACTATGGCTACACCTTC. Translating gives CASSADGLINYGYTF.

The rearrangement joins TRBV5-3 to TRBJ1-2; D might be TRBD1 (5 bases). TRBV5-3 is an ORF, with its function uncertain. With 10 bases removed from V and 0 bases from J, the gap between germline ends came to 13 bases. The CDR3 contains 13 residues. CDR3 protein: CARTGRPNYGYTF. In DNA, the CDR3 is TGTGCCCGTACAGGTAGACCTAACTATGGCTACACCTTC.

This clone has a single count. The J gene is TRBJ2-7, the V gene TRBV5-8, with TRBD2 as a possible D gene (7 bases). This CDR3 spans 15 amino acids. The germline V and J ends were trimmed by 2 bases and 0 bases, with 12 bases remaining between them. In germline, CDR1 is SGHTS, CDR2 YDEGEE. The CDR3 DNA reads as TGTGCCAGCAGCTTCGGGGGGCCCAGCTCCTACGAGCAGTACTTC. Encoded protein: CASSFGGPSSYEQYF.

This chain connects TRBV7-9 to TRBJ2-1; D may be TRBD2 (6 bases). The germline V gene has CDR1 SEHNR and CDR2 FQNEAQ (reference sequence). V was pared by 4 bases and J by 5 bases, with 12 bases between. This CDR3 contains 14 residues. CDR3: CASSSTRRDNEQFF. The CDR3 DNA follows: TGTGCCAGCAGCTCCACACGGAGGGACAATGAGCAGTTCTTC.

This CDR3 reads CASSLTGGQGAQEYF. CDR3 bases: TGTGCCAGCTCTCTCACGGGGGGACAGGGGGCTCAGGAGTACTTC. The rearrangement links TRBV18 to TRBJ2-7, with 12 bases fitting TRBD1. This CDR3 comprises 15 residues. In germline, CDR1 is KGHSH, CDR2 LQKENI. Trimming removed 6 bases from V and 11 bases from J; junction bases left unmatched: 14.

The rearrangement uses TRBV2 and TRBJ1-1, with 8 bases aligning to TRBD1. This CDR3 is 15 amino acids long. Germline V gives CDR1 SNHLY, CDR2 FYNNEI. V lost 4 bases and J lost 6; bases outside the gene matches: 10. The chain's CDR3 is CASSAPRTGPPEAFF. CDR3 DNA sequence: TGTGCCAGCAGTGCTCCCCGGACAGGGCCCCCTGAAGCTTTCTTT.

The chain couples TRBV5-4 to TRBJ2-7; 8 positions match TRBD2. This CDR3 spans 18 amino acids. CDR1 and CDR2 from the germline V gene are SGHNT and YYREEE (reference sequence). V was clipped by 0 bases and J by 3 bases; unmatched bases: 14. The CDR3 reads CASSLEFAGGSWGYEQYF. Written as DNA, the CDR3 is TGTGCCAGCAGCTTGGAGTTCGCGGGAGGTTCATGGGGCTACGAGCAGTACTTC.

Comments on this clone: At one end the junction does not follow the germline gene, possibly because of a read error. The V call is TRBV5-1, the J call TRBJ2-4; D might be TRBD1 or TRBD2, each matching 5 bases. The CDR3 has 14 residues. CDR1 SGHRS and CDR2 YFSETQ come from the germline V gene. The CDR3 region is CASSLGETPRRKEF. In DNA form, the CDR3 reads TGCGCCAGCAGCCTGGGGGAGACACCACGGAGAAAGGAATTC.

The rearrangement links TRBV7-2 to TRBJ1-2; no definite D call. With 2 bases removed from V and 8 bases from J, the gap between germline ends came to 12 bases. Germline V gene sequence: CDR1 SGHTA, CDR2 FQGNSA. The CDR3 has 13 amino acids. As DNA, the CDR3 is TGTGCCAGCAGCTTATTACTAATGGCGGGCTACACCTTC. Translation gives CASSLLLMAGYTF.

This clone was seen just once. V gene TRBV20-1 combines with J gene TRBJ2-1, with TRBD2 as a possible D gene (5 bases). The CDR3 is 12 residues long. Germline CDR1 is DFQATT and CDR2 is SNEGSKA (reference sequence). Trimming pared 3 bases from V and 8 bases from J, leaving 11 bases between. CDR3 protein: CSASLDSDEQFF. CDR3 bases: TGCAGTGCTAGTTTGGACTCCGATGAGCAGTTCTTC.

This sequence joins TRBV29-1 and TRBJ2-3, with 7 bases fitting TRBD2. V trimming: 6 bases; J trimming: 1 base; junction bases outside the gene matches: 4. The CDR3 totals 13 residues. Germline CDR1 and CDR2: SQVTM and ANQGSEA. The CDR3, as DNA: TGCAGCGTATCTGGGAGGGGCACAGATACGCAGTATTTT. Translating gives CSVSGRGTDTQYF.

The rearrangement links TRBV9 to TRBJ2-3; TRBD2 might be the D (6 bases). Germline CDR1 reads SGDLS; CDR2 reads YYNGEE. The CDR3 is 12 residues long. V was cut by 0 bases and J by 7 bases, with 6 bases left in between. The DNA for the CDR3 is TGTGCCAGCAGCGTAGGGGACTATACGCAGTATTTT. Its translation: CASSVGDYTQYF.